The clone carrying this T cell receptor beta chain has a handful of counts. What it binds is unknown. This may come from a read error, since a much larger clone is one base off. This entry comes from a study of T cells in Graves' hyperthyroidism and ophthalmopathy. Overall study results and limits: A 13 V-J signature model discriminated ophthalmopathy versus stable hyperthyroidism.

Germline V CDR1 and CDR2: MDHEN, SYDVKM. The CDR3 covers 15 residues. TCR beta CDR3 region amplification was performed from RNA transcripts. The HTBI primer set was used in a first-round RT-PCR of the TCR CDR3. TCRdb called the multiplex PCR reads again in MiXCR, with one record for every CDR3 protein. In the table there are roughly 580,000 distinct CDR3 sequences, roughly 14% of which are singletons. Exclusion criteria comprised uncontrolled infection, other autoimmune disease, pregnancy or lactation. V gene TRBV28 combines with J gene TRBJ2-3; D not resolved. Sequenced input: blood. This TCR was sampled from a young woman with Graves' hyperthyroidism that later progressed to Graves' ophthalmopathy. The CDR3 here is CANSPVGMGTDTQYF. For the CDR3, the DNA is TGTGCCAACAGTCCCGTTGGGATGGGCACAGATACGCAGTATTTT.